The 13 T cell receptor beta chains given below trace back to one sample, sequenced in a study of spatial heterogeneity in lung cancer (dated by TCRdb to the late 2010s). The sample's time point label, in plain terms: sample taken at primary tumor resection. TCR sequencing used whole RNA extracted from tumor and nontumor lung tissue, or from cryopreserved PBMC samples, without cell sorting. The receptor library was made with 5' RACE. The instrument was a NextSeq 500. The public reads were reanalyzed by TCRdb: fastp trimming at Q25, MiXCR alignment, in-frame beta chains only. All rows with the same CDR3 protein become a single entry with the most common DNA and genes. The table for this sample lists 25,000 to 35,000 distinct CDR3 sequences; around 8.4% of them were counted only once. The ten largest account for roughly 40% of the sample. The sequencing used PBMCs, collected at surgery. The source is a female donor with early-stage non-small cell lung cancer.

This clonotype was observed many times. The rearrangement joins TRBV12-3 or TRBV12-4 to TRBJ2-7, with D possibly matching TRBD2 (5 bases). This CDR3 is built from 13 residues. V lost 5 bases to trimming and J lost 5 bases, with 13 bases between them. CDR3: CASSASRAHEQYV. CDR3 DNA sequence: TGTGCCAGCAGTGCGTCGAGGGCCCACGAGCAGTACGTC.

This rearrangement joins TRBV12-3 or TRBV12-4 to TRBJ2-3; TRBD2 agrees at 7 bases. This CDR3 spans 15 amino acids. The ends lost 1 base at V and 8 bases at J; junction bases unmatched: 9. As DNA, the CDR3 is TGTGCCAGCAGTTTAGGCGGGGGAGTAACCCGTACGCAGTATTTT. It encodes CASSLGGGVTRTQYF.

This clonotype was observed once. The chain recombines TRBV6-1 with TRBJ2-7, with D hard to call. The length of the CDR3 is 11 residues. Germline V CDR1 and CDR2: MNHNS, SASEGT. V lost 7 bases and J 6 bases, leaving 10 bases between the germline ends. This chain's CDR3 is CASNPPPEQYF. CDR3 nucleotide sequence: TGTGCCAGCAACCCTCCGCCCGAGCAGTACTTC.

This clonotype has at least ten counts. The rearrangement joins TRBV7-3 to TRBJ2-5; maybe TRBD1 (5 bases). Germline CDR1 reads SGHTA; CDR2 reads FQGTGA. The CDR3 contains 14 residues. With 5 bases removed from V and 5 bases from J, the gap between germline ends came to 15 bases. CDR3 in DNA: TGTGCCAGCAGCCCATCAGGGCTGAGGGAGACCCAGTACTTC. Its translation is CASSPSGLRETQYF.

This clonotype occurred many times. The chain recombines TRBV6-2 or TRBV6-3 with TRBJ2-1, with 16 bases fitting TRBD2. The germline V gene encodes CDR1 MNHEY and CDR2 SVGEGT. The CDR3 contains 23 residues. Trimming took 4 bases from V and 0 from J; bases not matched to a gene: 18. The CDR3 DNA is TGTGCCAGCAGTTGGGGACTAGCGGGAGGGCCCTCCCTGCTCCTCAGCTCCTACAATGAGCAGTTCTTC. Translating gives CASSWGLAGGPSLLLSSYNEQFF.

This clonotype was recorded many times. The chain carries TRBV7-9 and TRBJ2-6; no definite D call. Germline V gene sequence: CDR1 SEHNR, CDR2 FQNEAQ (reference sequence). Deletions cut 5 bases from V and 7 bases from J, with 12 bases between. The CDR3 length is 14 residues. CDR3 protein: CASSRMVRANVLTF. The CDR3 nucleotides are TGTGCCAGCAGCCGGATGGTAAGAGCCAACGTCCTGACTTTC.

This clonotype has more than one count but fewer than ten. The rearrangement joins TRBV5-1 to TRBJ2-3; the D gene is possibly TRBD2 (6 bases). V lost 1 base to trimming and J lost 3 bases, with 12 bases between them. The CDR3 is 15 residues long. Per the germline V gene, CDR1 is SGHRS and CDR2 is YFSETQ. The CDR3 sequence is CASSLMTGVTDTQYF. In nucleotides, the CDR3 is TGCGCCAGCAGCTTGATGACGGGGGTAACAGATACGCAGTATTTT.

This clonotype is a singleton in its sample. A clone one base away is much larger, so this may be a read error. V is TRBV7-2 and J is TRBJ2-7; D is unresolved. Germline-derived CDR1 and CDR2 are SGHTA and FQGNSA. The CDR3 loop spans 15 amino acids. This chain's CDR3 is CASSLAHSSPYERYF. The CDR3 DNA reads as TGTGCCAGCAGCTTAGCGCATTCGAGTCCCTACGAGCGGTACTTC. Supplemented by reference TRBV7-2 and TRBJ2-7, the full variable domain reads GAGVSQSPSNKVTEKGKDVELRCDPISGHTALYWYRQSLGQGLEFLIYFQGNSAPDKSGLPSDRFSAERTGGSVSTLTIQRTQQEDSAVYLCASSLAHSSPYERYFGPGTRLTVT.

This clonotype was picked up many times. The chain joins TRBV7-3 to TRBJ2-7; 9 nucleotides agree with TRBD2. The CDR3 sequence is 15 residues long. The V and J ends lost 0 bases and 5 bases, in that order; junction bases with no gene match: 5. Germline CDR1 and CDR2: SGHTA and FQGTGA. This CDR3 is CASSLTGTSQHEQYF. CDR3 nucleotides: TGTGCCAGCAGCTTAACCGGGACTAGCCAGCACGAGCAGTACTTC.

This clonotype was seen ten or more times. The rearrangement uses TRBV28 and TRBJ2-1; D is possibly TRBD2 (6 bases). The CDR3 extends over 14 amino acids. V lost 7 bases and J lost 2, with 12 bases in between. In germline, CDR1 is MDHEN, CDR2 SYDVKM. Here the CDR3 reads CASTWEVAYNEQFF. Here the CDR3 DNA reads TGTGCCAGCACGTGGGAGGTCGCCTACAATGAGCAGTTCTTC.

Only a few counts were recorded for this clonotype. The V gene is TRBV11-1, the J gene TRBJ2-5; TRBD1 aligns across 8 bases. Trimming cost V 2 bases and J 3 bases; bases outside gene matches: 2. This CDR3 contains 14 residues. Per the germline V gene, CDR1 is SGHAT and CDR2 is FQDESV (reference sequence). The CDR3 nucleotides read TGTGCCAGCAGCTTAAGGGACAGGAAAGAGACCCAGTACTTC. Translating it yields CASSLRDRKETQYF.

This clonotype was observed at least ten times. The V call is TRBV5-1, the J call TRBJ2-7; possible D gene TRBD2, 6 bases. Trimming left V 4 bases short and J 4 bases short, with 12 bases between. The germline CDR1 and CDR2 sequences are SGHRS and YFSETQ. The CDR3 totals 13 residues. CDR3 region: CASSPNGGYEQYF. CDR3 coding DNA: TGCGCCAGCAGCCCCAACGGGGGTTACGAGCAGTACTTC. The whole variable domain, filled in from reference TRBV5-1 and TRBJ2-7, reads KAGVTQTPRYLIKTRGQQVTLSCSPISGHRSVSWYQQTPGQGLQFLFEYFSETQRNKGNFPGRFSGRQFSNSRSEMNVSTLELGDSALYLCASSPNGGYEQYFGPGTRLTVT.

This clonotype was seen repeatedly, ten times or more. V is TRBV30 and J is TRBJ1-1; D is perhaps TRBD1 (5 bases). Germline assignment: CDR1 GTSNPN and CDR2 SVGIG (reference sequence). Between the trimmed V and J ends, which lost 2 bases and 6 bases, there was a span of 19 bases. This CDR3 comprises 15 residues. CDR3 protein: CAWSSVRGGAAEAFF. CDR3 DNA: TGTGCCTGGAGTTCCGTACGGGGAGGGGCCGCTGAAGCTTTCTTT. The variable domain in full, completed from reference TRBV30 and TRBJ1-1, reads SQTIHQWPATLVQPVGSPLSLECTVEGTSNPNLYWYRQAAGRGLQLLFYSVGIGQISSEVPQNLSASRPQDRQFILSSKKLLLSDSGFYLCAWSSVRGGAAEAFFGQGTRLTVV.